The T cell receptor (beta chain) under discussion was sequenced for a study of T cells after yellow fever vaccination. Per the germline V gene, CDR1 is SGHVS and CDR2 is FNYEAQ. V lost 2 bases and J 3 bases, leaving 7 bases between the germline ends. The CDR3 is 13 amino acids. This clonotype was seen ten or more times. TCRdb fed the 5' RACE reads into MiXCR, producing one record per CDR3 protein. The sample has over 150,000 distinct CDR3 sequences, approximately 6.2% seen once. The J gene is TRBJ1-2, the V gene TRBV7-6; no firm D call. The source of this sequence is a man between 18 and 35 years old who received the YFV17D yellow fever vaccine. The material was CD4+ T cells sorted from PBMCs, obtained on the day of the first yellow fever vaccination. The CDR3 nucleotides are TGTGCCAGCAGCTTACAGAGCTACTATGGCTACACCTTC. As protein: CASSLQSYYGYTF.